This TCR beta chain is drawn from a study of blood T cell repertoires in COVID-19. Study overall: Acute and convalescent COVID-19 specimens originated in the United States, Italy and Spain. PBMCs, B-cell-depleted T cells, or T cells provided the cDNA or gDNA that made up the material.

V was trimmed by 5 bases and J by 2 bases, leaving 7 bases between them. The V gene's germline CDR1 is LNHDA and CDR2 SQIVND (reference sequence). The CDR3 totals 13 residues. Per the study methods: Counts of nucleated cells, estimated from reference gene primer amplification, were obtained. Assay: immunoSEQ multiplex PCR; the TCRdb copy retains only in-frame clones and omits some. V, J and clone size are those of that table, while D and trimming were read from the DNA. The data hold around 250,000 clones, with about 82% observed a single time. In the case of this clone: The sample has other DNA sequences that encode this CDR3 too.

The clonotype originates from a man aged 80 or over with acute or convalescent COVID-19. V usage is TRBV19 and J usage is TRBJ1-5; D unclear. Source material: peripheral blood. The CDR3 loop reads CASSSRGNQPQHF. Written as DNA, the CDR3 is TGTGCCAGTAGTTCCCGGGGCAATCAGCCCCAGCATTTT.